This TCR beta chain was observed in a study of T cells in Graves' hyperthyroidism and ophthalmopathy. With V trimmed by 2 bases and J by 0 bases, 5 bases remained unmatched. CDR3 size: 17 residues. Germline V CDR1 and CDR2: MNHNY, SVGAGI (reference sequence). A patient was excluded if there was uncontrolled infection, other autoimmune disease, pregnancy or lactation. The PBMCs had their origin in 10 ml of fresh peripheral blood. Amplification yielded TCR beta CDR3 regions, with RNA transcripts as the source. Researchers ran a first-round RT-PCR on the TCR CDR3 using the HTBI primer set. TCRdb re-analysed the multiplex PCR reads in MiXCR, keeping a single row per CDR3 protein. In the table there are more than 550,000 distinct CDR3 sequences, approximately 15% of which are singletons. This clonotype was seen ten or more times. What it binds is not known. Findings and limits, study-wide: Median prediction lead before ophthalmopathy onset was about 6.5 months with the model.

The source of this sequence is a man aged 50 to 59 with Graves' hyperthyroidism. The rearrangement uses TRBV6-6 and TRBJ2-5; 11 bases match TRBD2. Specimen: blood. In DNA, the CDR3 is TGTGCCAGCAGTTACGGTATTAGCGGGAGGGACCAAGAGACCCAGTACTTC. Its translation: CASSYGISGRDQETQYF.